Listed below are T cell receptor beta chains from one sample, sequenced in a study of T cells in localized non-small cell lung cancer. Measured with immunoSEQ multiplex PCR; TCRdb has only the in-frame clones, and not every one. There are roughly 34,000 clones in the sample; 86% occur only once, and 4% to 4.5% lies in the top ten. The sequencing here drew on peripheral blood, taken before any cancer treatment. These receptors were collected from a male donor older than 55 with stage III lung adenocarcinoma. CDR3s include the opening cysteine and the closing phenylalanine or tryptophan. Each record gives: CDR3 DNA, CDR3 protein, V gene, CDR3 length, D gene, clone size, J gene. The D gene is left open where the match is weak. Not all rows give a size; the values are once, few, many and, for expanded clones, a class.

TGTGCCAGCAGCTTGGTTATCCGGGACAGGGTACTCAATGAGCAGTTCTTC CASSLVIRDRVLNEQFF TRBV7-9 17 TRBD1 NA TRBJ2-1
TGTGCCAGCAGCCAAGATGGGTACGGAAGGAGGGCTTTCTTT CASSQDGYGRRAFF TRBV14 14 NA few TRBJ1-1
TGTGCCAGTAGTATGATTATCGGACAGGTCAGCAATCAGCCCCAGCATTTT CASSMIIGQVSNQPQHF TRBV19 17 TRBD1 NA TRBJ1-5
TGTGCCAGCAGGGGACTAGCTTTGGCAGATACGCAGTATTTT CASRGLALADTQYF TRBV6-5 14 TRBD2 NA TRBJ2-3
TGTGCCAGCTCACAACAGGACAGACTCATGAACACTGAAGCTTTCTTT CASSQQDRLMNTEAFF TRBV18 16 NA NA TRBJ1-1
TGTGCCAGCAGCGTAGCTCCAGGGGGAAACACCATATATTTT CASSVAPGGNTIYF TRBV9 14 NA NA TRBJ1-3
TGTGCCAGCAGTGCACAACAGGGTTCCTACGAGCAGTACTTC CASSAQQGSYEQYF TRBV25-1 14 NA NA TRBJ2-7
TGTGCCAGCAGTATTGACGACGGAAGCGGGAGGGCAGATACGCAGTATTTT CASSIDDGSGRADTQYF TRBV5-6 17 TRBD2 NA TRBJ2-3
TGTGCCAGCAGCTTAACTTTCGGCTCAGGGAATGAGCAGTTCTTC CASSLTFGSGNEQFF TRBV7-3 15 NA NA TRBJ2-1
TGTGCCTGGAGTTTAAGAAACACTGAAGCTTTCTTT CAWSLRNTEAFF TRBV30 12 NA NA TRBJ1-1
TGCGCCAGCAGCTTGGGGACTAGTTCAGATACGCAGTATTTT CASSLGTSSDTQYF TRBV5-1 14 TRBD2 NA TRBJ2-3
TGTGCCAGCAGCTTCGGGACAGCTGAAGCTTTCTTT CASSFGTAEAFF TRBV5-6 12 TRBD1 NA TRBJ1-1
TGTGCCAGCTCAGCTTACCGGGACCCCCATTCCGAGCAGTACTTC CASSAYRDPHSEQYF TRBV18 15 NA NA TRBJ2-7
TGCGCCAGCAGTGACGAACAGGGATCAGATACGCAGTATTTT CASSDEQGSDTQYF TRBV5-1 14 NA NA TRBJ2-3
TGCGCCAGCAGCCCTTCCCTGACTGTTCTGGCTGATGAGCAGTTCTTC CASSPSLTVLADEQFF TRBV5-1 16 NA NA TRBJ2-1
TGTGCCAGCAGCTCCCTAACGGGGGGGACCCAGTACTTC CASSSLTGGTQYF TRBV7-3 13 TRBD2 NA TRBJ2-5
TGTGCCAGCCACAGGGCTAGCGGGTCGACGGAGACCCAGTACTTC CASHRASGSTETQYF TRBV6-5 15 TRBD2 few TRBJ2-5
TGTGCCACCAGCAGAGACACAGAGACCTACAATGAGCAGTTCTTC CATSRDTETYNEQFF TRBV15 15 NA NA TRBJ2-1
TGTGCCGGCGATACAGGGGGTCCTCTTTACGATGGCTACACCTTC CAGDTGGPLYDGYTF TRBV6-1 15 TRBD1 once TRBJ1-2
TGTGCCAGCAGGTTGACAGGGGACCCCTACGAGCAGTACTTC CASRLTGDPYEQYF TRBV7-9 14 TRBD1 NA TRBJ2-7
TGTGCCAGCAGTTTATTTACCAGGGGGGCCTCCCAGTACTTC CASSLFTRGASQYF TRBV28 14 NA NA TRBJ2-5
TGTGCTAGTGGTTTTCGACAGCCCCAGCATTTT CASGFRQPQHF TRBV12-5 11 NA NA TRBJ1-5
TGTGCCATCAGGGTGACAGGCCTTTCACCCCTCCACTTT CAIRVTGLSPLHF TRBV10-3 13 NA NA TRBJ1-6
TGTGCCAGCAGCTCTGGGACTAGCGGGAGGGCCGTGGAGACCCAGTACTTC CASSSGTSGRAVETQYF TRBV5-8 17 TRBD2 NA TRBJ2-5
TGTGCCAGCAGCTTGGGTCTTAATCGGGAGTATGGCTACACCTTC CASSLGLNREYGYTF TRBV5-5 15 NA NA TRBJ1-2
TGTGCCAGCAGTGATATGGGACAGGCCACCCATGAGCAGTTCTTC CASSDMGQATHEQFF TRBV2 15 TRBD1 few TRBJ2-1
TGTGCCAGCGGGACTAGCGGGAGCTTTGAGCAGTTCTTC CASGTSGSFEQFF TRBV5-4 13 TRBD2 NA TRBJ2-1
TGTGCCAGCAGCGTAGTAGGGGGAGAGCAGTACTTC CASSVVGGEQYF TRBV9 12 NA NA TRBJ2-7
TGTGCCAGCAGCCCGAGGACAGCCACGAGCTCCTACAATGAGCAGTTCTTC CASSPRTATSSYNEQFF TRBV14 17 NA NA TRBJ2-1
TGTGCCAGCAGCTTAGAACAGGGGGGCTGGGGCTACACCTTC CASSLEQGGWGYTF TRBV7-8 14 TRBD1 NA TRBJ1-2
TGTGCCAGCTCTCCGGACAGGAAGAACACTGAAGCTTTCTTT CASSPDRKNTEAFF TRBV18 14 TRBD1 NA TRBJ1-1
TGTGCCAGCAGCGCCCGACAGGGACCCAACGAGCAGTACTTC CASSARQGPNEQYF TRBV9 14 TRBD1 NA TRBJ2-7
TGTGCCTGGAGTGCCCTTGGACAGTTAAATAATCAGCCCCAGCATTTT CAWSALGQLNNQPQHF TRBV30 16 NA NA TRBJ1-5
TGTGCCAGCAGCTTCTCTCTGGGAATGCCCACCGGGGAGCTGTTTTTT CASSFSLGMPTGELFF TRBV7-8 16 NA NA TRBJ2-2
TGTGCCAGCAGTCTAACGGGACCTGGAAACACCATATATTTT CASSLTGPGNTIYF TRBV6-5 14 NA NA TRBJ1-3
TGTGCCAGCAGCTTAGCAGGGGGCGATAGCTCTTACACCTTC CASSLAGGDSSYTF TRBV7-9 14 TRBD1 NA TRBJ1-2
TGTGCCATCACCCCTGGGACAAACTCCGGGGAGCTGTTTTTT CAITPGTNSGELFF TRBV10-3 14 NA NA TRBJ2-2